These 26 T cell receptor beta chains came from one sample sequenced in a study of CD8+ T cells in alopecia areata. Extracted from the samples, RNA was reverse transcribed into cDNA to serve as the sequencing template. Sequencing was performed with immunoSEQ multiplex PCR; in TCRdb, only in-frame clones are kept and a portion is missing. The repertoire consists of hundreds of thousands of clones, with 66% occurring once and the leading ten covering around 1.3%. Treatment described: oral pan-JAK inhibitor, 5-10 mg twice daily. The specimen comprised CD4+ T cells sorted from blood, sampled at week 44, from a patient treated with tofacitinib. These receptors were collected from a human donor with alopecia areata.

This clone was seen a handful of times. V is TRBV7-2 and J is TRBJ2-3; possibly TRBD1 for D (6 bases). Germline V gene sequence: CDR1 SGHTA, CDR2 FQGNSA. This CDR3 spans 14 amino acids. Trimming took 6 bases from V and 3 from J, leaving 13 bases between them. CDR3 protein: CASSFTRGTDTQYF. The CDR3 DNA sequence: TGTGCCAGCAGTTTTACCAGGGGTACAGATACGCAGTATTTT.

This chain links TRBV2 with TRBJ2-1; D is possibly TRBD1 (6 bases). This CDR3 comprises 14 residues. Trimming took off 8 bases at V and 4 bases at J, with 15 bases between the two ends. Germline loops: CDR1 SNHLY, CDR2 FYNNEI. The CDR3 DNA is TGTGCCAGCGCAGGGGAGTTTGTTTACAATGAGCAGTTCTTC. Its translation is CASAGEFVYNEQFF. Full variable domain (outside the CDR3, taken from reference TRBV2 and TRBJ2-1): EPEVTQTPSHQVTQMGQEVILRCVPISNHLYFYWYRQILGQKVEFLVSFYNNEISEKSEIFDDQFSVERPDGSNFTLKIRSTKLEDSAMYFCASAGEFVYNEQFFGPGTRLTVL.

The chain combines TRBV10-3 with TRBJ2-5, with D hard to call. The CDR3 is 17 residues long. Germline V CDR1 and CDR2: ENHRY, SYGVKD. Trimming took 3 bases from V and 4 from J, leaving 21 bases between them. The CDR3 DNA follows: TGTGCCATCAGTGATATTGTAAAGGGCCCAATCCGAGAGACCCAGTACTTC. It is translated as CAISDIVKGPIRETQYF.

This sequence joins TRBV30 and TRBJ1-1; no clear D. CDR3 size: 13 residues. CDR1 is GTSNPN, CDR2 SVGIG, per germline (reference sequence). The germline V and J ends were trimmed by 4 bases and 0 bases, with 9 bases remaining between them. The CDR3 is CAWINRMNTEAFF. The CDR3 nucleotides read TGTGCCTGGATCAATCGCATGAACACTGAAGCTTTCTTT.

With respect to this clone: The sample carries other DNA sequences with the same CDR3. This chain uses TRBV9 with TRBJ2-7, with D tentatively TRBD1 (6 bases). Germline CDR1 reads SGDLS; CDR2 reads YYNGEE. Trimming left V 0 bases short and J 2 bases short, with 9 bases between. The CDR3 runs to 14 residues. CDR3 in amino acids: CASSVAGETYEQYF. DNA of the CDR3: TGTGCCAGCAGCGTAGCAGGGGAAACCTACGAGCAGTACTTC.

This clone has more than one count but fewer than ten. The rearrangement joins TRBV6-9 to TRBJ2-4; D uncertain. This CDR3 has 11 amino acids. Germline values: CDR1 MNHGY, CDR2 SVAAGI. The V and J ends lost 10 bases and 2 bases respectively, with 6 bases between them. CDR3 sequence (DNA): TGTGCCACCGAGTCCAAAAACATTCAGTACTTC. This sequence encodes CATESKNIQYF.

The J gene is TRBJ1-5, the V gene TRBV10-3, with no clear D. The CDR3 has 15 residues. The V end was cut by 0 bases, the J end by 4 bases, with 10 bases between. Germline V lookup: CDR1 ENHRY, CDR2 SYGVKD. CDR3 loop: CAISESRTGNQPQHF. In nucleotides, the CDR3 is TGTGCCATCAGTGAGTCGCGGACGGGGAATCAGCCCCAGCATTTT.

This clone has a handful of counts. This sequence joins TRBV6-1 and TRBJ1-1, with D perhaps matching TRBD1 (5 bases). The CDR3 covers 13 residues. With 6 bases removed from V and 0 bases from J, the gap between germline ends came to 8 bases. Germline V gene lookup returns CDR1 MNHNS and CDR2 SASEGT. The CDR3 nucleotides read TGTGCCAGCAGCTCGACAGTGAACACTGAAGCTTTCTTT. Translating gives CASSSTVNTEAFF.

CDR3 nucleotide sequence: TGTGCCAGCACACCCGACAGAAAGAGTGGCTACACCTTC. Its translation is CASTPDRKSGYTF. The chain employs TRBV6-5 and TRBJ1-2, with a weak D call TRBD1 (5 bases). Trimming pared 7 bases from V and 7 bases from J, leaving 16 bases between. This CDR3 contains 13 residues. CDR1 is MNHEY, CDR2 SVGAGI, per germline.

This chain links TRBV30 with TRBJ2-2, with no clear D. V lost 2 bases and J 6 bases, leaving 10 bases between the germline ends. Germline CDR1 and CDR2: GTSNPN and SVGIG (reference sequence). The CDR3 consists of 13 residues. Here the CDR3 reads CAWSPQGSGELFF. As DNA, the CDR3 is TGTGCCTGGAGTCCCCAAGGCTCCGGGGAGCTGTTTTTT. The variable domain in full, with the rest retrieved from reference TRBV30 and TRBJ2-2, is SQTIHQWPATLVQPVGSPLSLECTVEGTSNPNLYWYRQAAGRGLQLLFYSVGIGQISSEVPQNLSASRPQDRQFILSSKKLLLSDSGFYLCAWSPQGSGELFFGEGSRLTVL.

This clone was seen once. The chain recombines TRBV5-3 with TRBJ2-1, with 7 nucleotides matching TRBD1. TRBV5-3 is an ORF, with its function uncertain. The J segment lost 6 bases and the V segment lost 4 bases, leaving 10 bases of the junction unmatched. The CDR3 has 15 residues. Here the CDR3 reads CARSRGGGYRNEQFF. In DNA form, the CDR3 reads TGTGCCAGAAGCCGAGGGGGCGGTTATCGCAATGAGCAGTTCTTC.

The rearrangement uses TRBV27 and TRBJ2-2, with TRBD2 as a possible D gene (5 bases). Germline V gene sequence: CDR1 MNHEY, CDR2 SMNVEV (reference sequence). The CDR3 totals 14 residues. V was pared by 2 bases and J by 4 bases, with 8 bases between. The CDR3 protein is CASSLSGGTGELFF. The CDR3 DNA is TGTGCCAGCAGTTTAAGCGGAGGCACCGGGGAGCTGTTTTTT.

This clone was seen only once. The J gene is TRBJ2-1, the V gene TRBV5-1, with a tentative D call TRBD2 (6 bases). The germline V and J ends were trimmed by 3 bases and 6 bases, with 13 bases remaining between them. The length of the CDR3 is 14 residues. CDR1 is SGHRS, CDR2 YFSETQ, per germline. The CDR3 region has the DNA TGCGCCAGCAGCTCAGGGACTGAACCCAATGAGCAGTTCTTC. Translated, it gives CASSSGTEPNEQFF.

The chain links TRBV5-1 to TRBJ1-2, with TRBD1 identical over 7 bases. The CDR3 is made up of 13 amino acids. The V and J ends lost 4 bases and 5 bases, in that order; junction bases with no gene match: 5. The germline CDR1 and CDR2 sequences are SGHRS and YFSETQ. The DNA for the CDR3 is TGCGCCAGCAGCCAGGCGGGACAGTATGGCTACACCTTC. Protein product: CASSQAGQYGYTF. Supplemented by reference TRBV5-1 and TRBJ1-2, the full variable domain reads KAGVTQTPRYLIKTRGQQVTLSCSPISGHRSVSWYQQTPGQGLQFLFEYFSETQRNKGNFPGRFSGRQFSNSRSEMNVSTLELGDSALYLCASSQAGQYGYTFGSGTRLTVV.

This chain joins TRBV15 and TRBJ2-1; D is possibly TRBD2 (5 bases). Germline V lookup: CDR1 LNHNV, CDR2 YYDKDF (reference sequence). The germline V and J ends were trimmed by 3 bases and 5 bases, with 20 bases remaining between them. The CDR3 sequence is 17 residues long. DNA for the CDR3: TGTGCCACCAGCAGTGCTGCGGAGAGGCGACTACACAATGAGCAGTTCTTC. Translating it yields CATSSAAERRLHNEQFF. The variable domain in full, with the rest retrieved from reference TRBV15 and TRBJ2-1, is DAMVIQNPRYQVTQFGKPVTLSCSQTLNHNVMYWYQQKSSQAPKLLFHYYDKDFNNEADTPDNFQSRRPNTSFCFLDIRSPGLGDTAMYLCATSSAAERRLHNEQFFGPGTRLTVL.

This rearrangement joins TRBV2 to TRBJ1-5; the match to TRBD1 covers 9 bases. The V and J ends lost 4 bases and 5 bases, in that order; junction bases with no gene match: 3. The CDR3 contains 14 residues. CDR1 is SNHLY and CDR2 is FYNNEI in the germline V gene. The CDR3 nucleotides are TGTGCCAGCAGTGGACAGGGGGTGGATCAGCCCCAGCATTTT. Translating it yields CASSGQGVDQPQHF.

This chain uses TRBV14 with TRBJ2-2, with D uncertain. The V and J ends lost 1 base and 5 bases respectively, with 11 bases between them. CDR1 SGHDN and CDR2 FVKESK come from the germline V gene. This CDR3 region has 15 residues. The CDR3 DNA follows: TGTGCCAGCAGCCAAGTAATGGGCGGAACCGGGGAGCTGTTTTTT. Amino acids: CASSQVMGGTGELFF. Supplemented by reference TRBV14 and TRBJ2-2, the full variable domain reads EAGVTQFPSHSVIEKGQTVTLRCDPISGHDNLYWYRRVMGKEIKFLLHFVKESKQDESGMPNNRFLAERTGGTYSTLKVQPAELEDSGVYFCASSQVMGGTGELFFGEGSRLTVL.

This clone was seen ten or more times. The chain couples TRBV10-3 to TRBJ2-1; TRBD2 agrees at 9 bases. This CDR3 is 13 amino acids long. Trimming at V came to 9 bases and at J to 8 bases, leaving 8 bases not matched to a gene. Germline loops: CDR1 ENHRY, CDR2 SYGVKD. The CDR3 spells CAIGASGKDEQFF. DNA of the CDR3: TGTGCCATTGGTGCTAGCGGGAAGGATGAGCAGTTCTTC.

V and J are TRBV4-3 and TRBJ2-2; 7 bases match TRBD1. Germline CDR1 is LGHNA and CDR2 is YSLEER. V lost 4 bases to trimming and J lost 4 bases; unmatched junction nucleotides: 3. This CDR3 comprises 14 residues. Written as DNA, the CDR3 is TGCGCCAGCAGCCTACAGGGGTCCACCGGGGAGCTGTTTTTT. Amino acids: CASSLQGSTGELFF.

The J gene is TRBJ2-7, the V gene TRBV15, with 11 bases fitting TRBD1. Unmatched junction bases numbered 6, after V lost 1 base and J lost 7 bases. This CDR3 has 15 amino acids. Germline CDR1 reads LNHNV; CDR2 reads YYDKDF (reference sequence). The CDR3 region is CATSRAGTGGGEQYF. The CDR3 nucleotides are TGTGCCACCAGCAGAGCGGGGACAGGGGGTGGGGAGCAGTACTTC.

This clone has a count of ten or more. The chain uses TRBV29-1 and TRBJ2-3; perhaps TRBD2 as D (6 bases). This CDR3 comprises 14 residues. With 6 bases removed from V and 3 bases from J, the gap between germline ends came to 16 bases. The germline V gene has CDR1 SQVTM and CDR2 ANQGSEA. CDR3 nucleotide sequence: TGCAGCGTCTTCGGGACTGGAGAAACAGATACGCAGTATTTT. Translating it yields CSVFGTGETDTQYF.

The chain recombines TRBV9 with TRBJ1-2; TRBD1 matches at 7 bases. V lost 4 bases to trimming and J lost 8 bases; unmatched junction nucleotides: 11. The CDR3 runs 14 residues. In germline, CDR1 is SGDLS, CDR2 YYNGEE. CDR3 nucleotide sequence: TGTGCCAGCAGCCCGCGTGGACAGGAAGGGGGCTACACCTTC. The encoded protein is CASSPRGQEGGYTF.

This clone was counted a few times. The gene calls are TRBV29-1 and TRBJ2-3; D gene ambiguous. Deletions cut 2 bases from V and 1 base from J, with 13 bases between. The CDR3 is made up of 15 amino acids. Germline V gene lookup returns CDR1 SQVTM and CDR2 ANQGSEA. The CDR3 nucleotides are TGCAGCGTTGAATTGGCACGGGTACGCACAGATACGCAGTATTTT. It codes for CSVELARVRTDTQYF.

This chain links TRBV25-1 with TRBJ2-7, with TRBD1 identical over 7 bases. Germline V gene lookup returns CDR1 MGHDK and CDR2 SYGVNS. The V gene end was trimmed by 1 base and the J gene end by 5 bases; junction bases not matched to a gene: 5. The CDR3 runs to 14 residues. CDR3: CASSEWGQNNEQYF. The CDR3 coding sequence is TGTGCCAGCAGTGAATGGGGACAGAATAACGAGCAGTACTTC.

The chain employs TRBV29-1 and TRBJ1-1; D gene unclear. CDR1 SQVTM and CDR2 ANQGSEA come from the germline V gene. Trimming left V 2 bases short and J 1 base short, with 8 bases between. The CDR3 spans 13 residues. The CDR3 bases are TGCAGCGTTGAATCTAACCGGAACACTGAAGCTTTCTTT. Its translation: CSVESNRNTEAFF.

This chain uses TRBV19 with TRBJ2-2, with 10 bases fitting TRBD2. This CDR3 region has 16 residues. The J segment lost 5 bases and the V segment lost 5 bases, leaving 8 bases of the junction unmatched. CDR1 and CDR2 from the germline V gene are LNHDA and SQIVND (reference sequence). CDR3 sequence reads: CASSPPGLAHTGELFF. The CDR3 DNA follows: TGTGCCAGTAGTCCTCCGGGACTAGCGCATACCGGGGAGCTGTTTTTT.